These 26 T cell receptor beta chains originate from one sample sequenced in a study of blood T cells in healthy people across ages. Then a second PCR, running about 6 to 12 cycles, was carried out with a sample-barcoded 5' primer and a J-beta primer mix. In TCRdb, the 5' RACE reads were re-called with MiXCR into one record per CDR3 protein. The sample holds almost 1 million distinct CDR3 sequences; just over 50% are singletons and the top ten take 20% to 25%. Sequencing was performed on blood. The receptors come from a woman aged 60-75 years in good health.

This chain uses TRBV18 with TRBJ2-7, with a tentative D call TRBD2 (6 bases). From germline, CDR1 is KGHSH and CDR2 LQKENI. The V and J ends lost 3 bases and 2 bases respectively, with 14 bases between them. This CDR3 contains 15 residues. CDR3 sequence reads: CASSPAGTGAYEQYF. The DNA of the CDR3 is TGTGCCAGCTCACCGGCCGGGACGGGGGCCTACGAGCAGTACTTC. Full variable domain (missing parts from reference TRBV18 and TRBJ2-7): NAGVMQNPRHLVRRRGQEARLRCSPMKGHSHVYWYRQLPEEGLKFMVYLQKENIIDESGMPKERFSAEFPKEGPSILRIQQVVRGDSAAYFCASSPAGTGAYEQYFGPGTRLTVT.

The table lists this clonotype with a few counts. This chain connects TRBV5-1 to TRBJ1-2; no firm D call. The length of the CDR3 is 13 residues. Per the germline V gene, CDR1 is SGHRS and CDR2 is YFSETQ. Trimming took off 3 bases at V and 4 bases at J, with 10 bases between the two ends. CDR3: CASSSDGVYGYTF. CDR3 nucleotides: TGCGCCAGCAGCTCGGACGGGGTCTATGGCTACACCTTC.

The sample holds a few counts of this clonotype. The J gene is TRBJ2-5, the V gene TRBV5-1; no definite D call. The CDR3 is 15 amino acids. Germline CDR1 SGHRS, CDR2 YFSETQ. Trimming took 1 base from V and 3 from J, leaving 13 bases between them. The CDR3 nucleotides are TGCGCCAGCAGCTTGTTCGCAGGTGGTGAAGAGACCCAGTACTTC. The encoded protein is CASSLFAGGEETQYF.

This clonotype appeared a few times. The V call is TRBV12-3 or TRBV12-4, the J call TRBJ1-4; a possible D gene is TRBD1 (6 bases). V was clipped by 5 bases and J by 0 bases, with 16 bases between them. The length of the CDR3 is 17 residues. In nucleotides, the CDR3 is TGTGCCAGCAGTCTAACTGGACAGTATGCAACTAATGAAAAACTGTTTTTT. Translating gives CASSLTGQYATNEKLFF.

This clonotype was counted ten times or more. The chain is built from TRBV28 and TRBJ2-5, with 8 nucleotides matching TRBD1. V trimming: 4 bases; J trimming: 2 bases; junction bases outside the gene matches: 3. The CDR3 is 14 residues long. Germline CDR1 is MDHEN and CDR2 is SYDVKM. CDR3 nucleotides: TGTGCCAGCAGTTCCCGGACAGGGCAAGAGACCCAGTACTTC. It specifies CASSSRTGQETQYF.

About this clonotype itself: A much larger clone lies a single base off, so this may be a read error. The J gene is TRBJ2-3, the V gene TRBV2, with TRBD2 matching over 14 bases. Germline CDR1 and CDR2: SNHLY and FYNNEI. V shed 6 bases, J shed 3 bases, and the junction held 2 bases outside the gene matches. This CDR3 is 15 amino acids long. CDR3 protein: CASRGTSGRTDTQYF. The CDR3 DNA reads as TGTGCCAGCAGGGGGACTAGCGGGAGAACAGATACGCAGTATTTT.

This chain uses TRBV28 with TRBJ2-7; D unresolved. This CDR3 is 13 amino acids long. V lost 7 bases, J lost 4 bases, and 14 bases lay in between. Germline CDR1 is MDHEN and CDR2 is SYDVKM. CDR3 nucleotides: TGTGCCAGCACTTTGGGCAACCGGTACGAGCAGTACTTC. Protein product: CASTLGNRYEQYF.

The chain joins TRBV28 to TRBJ2-3, with 13 bases lining up with TRBD2. This CDR3 contains 17 residues. Germline trimming cut 7 bases from V and 6 bases from J; bases unmatched to any gene: 13. The V gene's germline CDR1 is MDHEN and CDR2 SYDVKM. CDR3 amino acids: CASNDRLAGGGGDTQYF. DNA for the CDR3: TGTGCCAGCAACGACCGACTAGCGGGAGGAGGGGGGGATACGCAGTATTTT. Filled out from reference TRBV28 and TRBJ2-3, the complete variable domain reads DVKVTQSSRYLVKRTGEKVFLECVQDMDHENMFWYRQDPGLGLRLIYFSYDVKMKEKGDIPEGYSVSREKKERFSLILESASTNQTSMYLCASNDRLAGGGGDTQYFGPGTRLTVL.

The genes are TRBV3-1 and TRBJ2-7; weak D call: TRBD2 (6 bases). Germline V lookup: CDR1 LGHDT, CDR2 YNNKEL (reference sequence). V lost 4 bases to trimming and J lost 3 bases, with 16 bases between them. The CDR3 runs to 15 residues. CDR3 nucleotide sequence: TGTGCCAGCAGCCCCGGGGGTAGCAGAGACTACGAGCAGTACTTC. This translates into CASSPGGSRDYEQYF.

The rearrangement links TRBV5-1 to TRBJ2-7, with 9 bases matching TRBD1. Germline values: CDR1 SGHRS, CDR2 YFSETQ. This CDR3 is built from 14 residues. J lost 3 bases, V lost 4 bases, and 5 bases had no gene match. CDR3 bases: TGCGCCAGCAGCGCTACAGGGGGCCACTACGAGCAGTACTTC. This translates into CASSATGGHYEQYF.

This clonotype was seen a handful of times. V and J are TRBV4-1 and TRBJ2-4; the match to TRBD2 covers 13 bases. J gave up 8 bases and V 8 bases, and 3 bases lay outside the gene matches. The CDR3 loop spans 13 amino acids. The germline V gene has CDR1 MGHRA and CDR2 YSYEKL. The CDR3 nucleotides read TGCGCCAGCGGACTAGCGGGAGAGGACATTCAGTACTTC. Translated, it gives CASGLAGEDIQYF.

The rearrangement links TRBV29-1 to TRBJ2-4; 7 bases map to TRBD1. The CDR3 covers 13 residues. V shed 0 bases and J 11 bases; nucleotides not matched to a gene: 7. Germline V gene data show CDR1 as SQVTM and CDR2 as ANQGSEA. The CDR3 coding sequence is TGCAGCGTTGAAGATCGCCCAGGGGGTTTTCAGTACTTC. Its protein is CSVEDRPGGFQYF.

V gene TRBV9 combines with J gene TRBJ1-1, with D unresolved. Germline V gene sequence: CDR1 SGDLS, CDR2 YYNGEE. The CDR3 runs 14 residues. Trimming took off 1 base at V and 1 base at J, with 8 bases between the two ends. The CDR3 DNA is TGTGCCAGCAGCGTACCGCGAGGGAACACTGAAGCTTTCTTT. It encodes CASSVPRGNTEAFF. The full variable domain, its missing parts supplied by reference TRBV9 and TRBJ1-1, is DSGVTQTPKHLITATGQRVTLRCSPRSGDLSVYWYQQSLDQGLQFLIQYYNGEERAKGNILERFSAQQFPDLHSELNLSSLELGDSALYFCASSVPRGNTEAFFGQGTRLTVV.

Details on this clonotype: A read error may be the cause here, since a much bigger clone is one base away. V is TRBV29-1 and J is TRBJ2-5, with unresolved D. Trimming cost V 5 bases and J 2 bases, with 9 bases left between them. The CDR3 is 12 residues long. Germline CDR1 SQVTM, CDR2 ANQGSEA. CDR3 in amino acids: CSVLVPQETQYF. CDR3 bases: TGCAGCGTTCTGGTACCTCAAGAGACCCAGTACTTC.

The chain employs TRBV6-5 and TRBJ2-3, with TRBD1 as a possible D gene (6 bases). Germline V gene data show CDR1 as MNHEY and CDR2 as SVGAGI. The CDR3 has 13 residues. Trimming took 6 bases from V and 7 from J, leaving 14 bases between them. CDR3 nucleotide sequence: TGTGCCAGCAGACGCGAACAGGGCTATACGCAGTATTTT. This codes for CASRREQGYTQYF.

In this sample, this clonotype turned up many times. The chain joins TRBV4-1 to TRBJ1-6; D possibly corresponds to TRBD1 (6 bases). V lost 0 bases, J lost 9 bases, and 12 bases lay in between. The CDR3 extends over 15 amino acids. Germline V gene lookup returns CDR1 MGHRA and CDR2 YSYEKL. DNA of the CDR3: TGCGCCAGCAGCCAAGATACGGGGGCCGGTTCACCCCTCCACTTT. Protein: CASSQDTGAGSPLHF.

The chain links TRBV20-1 to TRBJ1-1; D call uncertain. Germline CDR1 reads DFQATT; CDR2 reads SNEGSKA (reference sequence). The CDR3 runs 14 residues. V lost 6 bases and J 0 bases, leaving 14 bases between the germline ends. The CDR3 nucleotides are TGCAGTGCGCCAGGACTCAACATGAACACTGAAGCTTTCTTT. It is translated as CSAPGLNMNTEAFF.

The chain joins TRBV20-1 to TRBJ2-4; no clear D. V lost 3 bases to trimming and J lost 7 bases, with 7 bases between them. The CDR3 spans 11 residues. CDR1 is DFQATT, CDR2 SNEGSKA, per germline (reference sequence). This CDR3 is CSASPRNIQYF. In DNA, the CDR3 is TGCAGTGCTAGTCCTCGTAACATTCAGTACTTC.

V is TRBV3-1 and J is TRBJ2-5; the D is unclear. CDR1 and CDR2 (germline): LGHDT, YNNKEL (reference sequence). With 0 bases removed from V and 5 bases from J, the gap between germline ends came to 10 bases. The CDR3 consists of 14 residues. The CDR3 is CASSQEGGVETQYF. In nucleotides, the CDR3 is TGTGCCAGCAGCCAAGAGGGTGGCGTGGAGACCCAGTACTTC.

This clonotype was counted only a few times. The chain carries TRBV28 and TRBJ2-5, with TRBD1 matching 8 bases. After removal of 4 bases from V and 4 bases from J, the junction contained 8 bases not matched to a gene. Per the germline V gene, CDR1 is MDHEN and CDR2 is SYDVKM. This CDR3 region has 15 residues. CDR3: CASSSRTGPGETQYF. The CDR3 region has the DNA TGTGCCAGCAGTTCAAGGACAGGGCCAGGAGAGACCCAGTACTTC. The whole variable domain, filled in from reference TRBV28 and TRBJ2-5, reads DVKVTQSSRYLVKRTGEKVFLECVQDMDHENMFWYRQDPGLGLRLIYFSYDVKMKEKGDIPEGYSVSREKKERFSLILESASTNQTSMYLCASSSRTGPGETQYFGPGTRLLVL.

As regards this clonotype: Mismatch with germline at one junction end may stem from a read error. The chain couples TRBV7-2 to TRBJ2-7, with 7 bases fitting TRBD2. The CDR3 length is 16 residues. CDR1 and CDR2 (germline): SGHTA, FQGNSA. Written as DNA, the CDR3 is TGTGTCAGCAGCTTAGCTTCTAGCGGAGGAGCCTACGAGCAGTACTTC. Encoded protein: CVSSLASSGGAYEQYF.

The rearrangement uses TRBV20-1 and TRBJ2-1; 10 positions match TRBD2. This CDR3 has 16 amino acids. From germline, CDR1 is DFQATT and CDR2 SNEGSKA (reference sequence). J gave up 4 bases and V 4 bases, and 10 bases lay outside the gene matches. The CDR3 DNA reads as TGCAGTGCTAAAGCGGGAGGGCCATTCCAATACAATGAGCAGTTCTTC. Translation: CSAKAGGPFQYNEQFF.

The chain joins TRBV20-1 to TRBJ2-7; 8 bases are shared with TRBD1. Trimming removed 2 bases from V and 0 bases from J; junction bases left unmatched: 6. Germline-derived CDR1 and CDR2 are DFQATT and SNEGSKA (reference sequence). CDR3 length: 15 amino acids. The CDR3 coding sequence is TGCAGTGCTAGACGCCCGGGACAGGACTCCTACGAGCAGTACTTC. This sequence encodes CSARRPGQDSYEQYF.

This chain connects TRBV20-1 to TRBJ2-1; D gene uncertain. The CDR3 length is 18 residues. V gave up 3 bases and J gave up 2 bases, with 23 bases separating them. In germline, CDR1 is DFQATT, CDR2 SNEGSKA (reference sequence). The CDR3 loop reads CSASPTRNGIEAYNEQFF. Here the CDR3 DNA reads TGCAGTGCTAGCCCGACAAGGAACGGTATCGAGGCCTACAATGAGCAGTTCTTC.

V and J are TRBV18 and TRBJ2-4; 10 nucleotides agree with TRBD1. The end of the DNA fits TRBJ2-7 better, so the J call may be wrong. CDR1 KGHSH and CDR2 LQKENI come from the germline V gene. The CDR3 contains 14 residues. The CDR3 spells CASSAGQGFYEQYF. The DNA of the CDR3 is TGTGCCAGCTCAGCGGGACAGGGGTTCTACGAGCAGTACTTC.

This clonotype was picked up a small number of times. CDR3 coding DNA: TGTGCCAGCAGTTTAATCCCCCTTGGGTCCCACGAGCAGTACTTC. Residues: CASSLIPLGSHEQYF. This sequence joins TRBV27 and TRBJ2-7; D is unresolved. The CDR3 has 15 residues. Germline CDR1 and CDR2: MNHEY and SMNVEV (reference sequence). Trimming took off 2 bases at V and 5 bases at J, with 16 bases between the two ends.